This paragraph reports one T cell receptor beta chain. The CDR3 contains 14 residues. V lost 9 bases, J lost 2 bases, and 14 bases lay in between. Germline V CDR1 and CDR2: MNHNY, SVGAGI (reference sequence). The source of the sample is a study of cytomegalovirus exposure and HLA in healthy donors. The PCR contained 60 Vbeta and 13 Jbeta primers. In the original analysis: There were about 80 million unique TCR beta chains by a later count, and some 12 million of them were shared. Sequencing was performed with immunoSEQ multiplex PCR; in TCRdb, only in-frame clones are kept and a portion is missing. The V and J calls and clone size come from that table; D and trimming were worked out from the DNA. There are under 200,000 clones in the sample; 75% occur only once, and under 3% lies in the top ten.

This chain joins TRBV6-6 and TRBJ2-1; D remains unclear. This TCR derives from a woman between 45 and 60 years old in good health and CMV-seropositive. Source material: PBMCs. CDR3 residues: CASIESPPYNEQFF. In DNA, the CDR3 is TGTGCCAGTATAGAATCCCCTCCCTACAATGAGCAGTTCTTC.